Listed below are T cell receptor beta chains from one sample, sequenced in a study of long-term antiretroviral therapy in people with HIV. Measured with immunoSEQ multiplex PCR; TCRdb has only the in-frame clones, and not every one. Of about 23,000 clones in the sample, roughly 80% were seen once. Sequences were derived from unsorted PBMCs, sampled 0.3 years after starting antiretroviral therapy. The source of these receptors is a man aged 50 to 59 with HIV. The CDR3 runs from the conserved cysteine through the conserved F or W. The D gene is left open where the match is weak. The size field is filled for only some rows; it gives once, few, many or a size class.

d_call cdr3_length j_call clone_size v_call cdr3_nt cdr3_aa
TRBD1 13 TRBJ1-1 . TRBV2 TGTGCCAGCAGGCAGGGGGAGACTTTTGAAGCTTTCTTT CASRQGETFEAFF
TRBD2 16 TRBJ2-1 . TRBV11-3 TGTGCCAGCAGCTTAGGGACTAGCGGGATTTACAATGAGCAGTTCTTC CASSLGTSGIYNEQFF
. 20 TRBJ1-5 . TRBV4-3 TGCGCCAGCAGCCAAGTATTATTGAGGCGGGGTCGGTTTGGCAATCAGCCCCAGCATTTT CASSQVLLRRGRFGNQPQHF
. 15 TRBJ1-1 few TRBV28 TGTGCCAGCAGTTCCCTCGGCAGGGGCAGGGCTGAAGCTTTCTTT CASSSLGRGRAEAFF
. 11 TRBJ2-1 . TRBV27 TGTGCCAGCAGCTACAAGGACGAGCAGTTCTTC CASSYKDEQFF
TRBD1 14 TRBJ2-7 . TRBV5-1 TGCGCCAGCAGCACAGGACAGGGTACCTACGAGCAGTACTTC CASSTGQGTYEQYF
TRBD1 18 TRBJ2-2 . TRBV7-9 TGTGCCAGCAGCCGGCGACAGGGGGCTACACCTTACACCGGGGAGCTGTTTTTT CASSRRQGATPYTGELFF
. 15 TRBJ1-5 . TRBV7-3 TGTGCCAGCAGCTTAATGGGGGGGGAAGGACAGCCCCAGCATTTT CASSLMGGEGQPQHF
TRBD1 13 TRBJ1-1 . TRBV2 TGTGCCAGCAGTGGGACAGGGTTCACTGAAGCTTTCTTT CASSGTGFTEAFF
. 11 TRBJ2-7 . TRBV6-6 TGTGCCGCTAAGGGGTTCGACGAGCAGTACTTC CAAKGFDEQYF
. 14 TRBJ2-1 . TRBV6-1 TGTGCCAGCAGTGAATACAGGATCTACAATGAGCAGTTCTTC CASSEYRIYNEQFF
TRBD2 16 TRBJ2-1 . TRBV6-4 TGTGCCAGCACCCCGGGACTAGCGGGAGGTTTCAATGAGCAGTTCTTC CASTPGLAGGFNEQFF
TRBD1 14 TRBJ1-1 . TRBV5-1 TGCGCCAGCACCTCCGGGACAGGGGATACTGAAGCTTTCTTT CASTSGTGDTEAFF
TRBD2 14 TRBJ2-7 . TRBV29-1 TGCAGCGTTCGGGGGACTAGCGGCCACTACGAGCAGTACTTC CSVRGTSGHYEQYF
. 14 TRBJ1-3 . TRBV19 TGTGCCAGTAGTATGGCCATGGCTGGAAACACCATATATTTT CASSMAMAGNTIYF
. 15 TRBJ2-3 few TRBV5-6 TGTGCCAGCAGCTTTGGAGTCCGAAGCACAGATACGCAGTATTTT CASSFGVRSTDTQYF
TRBD1 13 TRBJ1-4 once TRBV25-1 TGTGCCAGCGGAGGGGGCAAAGGTGAAAAACTGTTTTTT CASGGGKGEKLFF
. 13 TRBJ2-7 . TRBV30 TGTGCCTGGAGTGCAGGTACGTCCTACGAGCAGTACTTC CAWSAGTSYEQYF
. 11 TRBJ2-7 . TRBV5-8 TGTGCCAGCAGCTTCGGGGGCGAGCAGTACTTC CASSFGGEQYF
. 15 TRBJ2-3 . TRBV7-2 TGTGCCAGCAGCTTTAGCGCATTGGGGCCAGATACGCAGTATTTT CASSFSALGPDTQYF
. 14 TRBJ2-2 . TRBV6-5 TGTGCCAGCAGTTACAGCCAGAACACCGGGGAGCTGTTTTTT CASSYSQNTGELFF
. 15 TRBJ1-5 . TRBV28 TGTGCCAGCAGAACCACAGGAGAATCAAATCAGCCCCAGCATTTT CASRTTGESNQPQHF
. 14 TRBJ1-2 few TRBV4-1 TGCGCCAGCAGCCCCCGGGTGGGGAACTATGGCTACACCTTC CASSPRVGNYGYTF
TRBD2 16 TRBJ2-7 few TRBV4-3 TGCGCCAGCAGCCAAGAGGCTAGCGGTTCTTCCTACGAGCAGTACTTC CASSQEASGSSYEQYF
. 15 TRBJ2-1 . TRBV5-4 TGTGCCAGCAGCCTTGTATATGGCCGGGGTAGGGAGCAGTTCTTC CASSLVYGRGREQFF
TRBD1 17 TRBJ1-5 . TRBV4-3 TGCGCCAGCAGCCAAGACGTGGGACAGGGGGCGGGTCAGCCCCAGCATTTT CASSQDVGQGAGQPQHF
. 12 TRBJ1-1 medium-sized TRBV7-8 TGTGCCAGCAGCCTCGGGACGGCTGAAGCTTTCTTT CASSLGTAEAFF
TRBD1 15 TRBJ1-2 . TRBV7-3 TGTGCCAGCAGCGCCGGGGACAGGGAAACTCATGGCTACACCTTC CASSAGDRETHGYTF
. 14 TRBJ2-7 . TRBV19 TGTGCCAGTAGTGCGACAGGAGGTTCCTACGAGCAGTACTTC CASSATGGSYEQYF
. 14 TRBJ1-5 . TRBV7-2 TGTGCCAGCAGCCGCCGGGGAATCAATCAGCCCCAGCATTTT CASSRRGINQPQHF
. 12 TRBJ2-7 few TRBV7-9 TGTGCCAGCAGCTTAGGGCAGAACGAGCAGTACTTC CASSLGQNEQYF
TRBD2 16 TRBJ2-2 . TRBV5-1 TGCGCCAGCAGCTTGAGGACTAGCGGATTGACCGGGGAGCTGTTTTTT CASSLRTSGLTGELFF
TRBD1 15 TRBJ2-5 . TRBV9 TGTGCCAGCAGCGCTAAGGACAGGGAACAAGAGACCCAGTACTTC CASSAKDREQETQYF
TRBD2 14 TRBJ2-1 . TRBV30 TGTGCCTGGAAGGGGTCTAGCGGGCATGGTGAGCAGTTCTTC CAWKGSSGHGEQFF
. 16 TRBJ1-5 few TRBV7-6 TGTGCCAGCAGCCTGCGCCGTCTGGGCAGCAATCAGCCCCAGCATTTT CASSLRRLGSNQPQHF
. 15 TRBJ2-5 . TRBV2 TGTGCCAGCAGTGGCGGGACTCCAATCCAAGAGACCCAGTACTTC CASSGGTPIQETQYF
. 13 TRBJ2-4 . TRBV25-1 TGTGCCAGCAGTGAAAGCACCTCTCACATTCAGTACTTC CASSESTSHIQYF
. 13 TRBJ1-2 . TRBV6-5 TGTGCCAGCGGTAGTCTGTCTCCCTATGGCTACACCTTC CASGSLSPYGYTF
. 15 TRBJ1-5 . TRBV5-5 TGTGCCAGCAGCCGCACGTCTGGAAGCAATCAGCCCCAGCATTTT CASSRTSGSNQPQHF
TRBD2 18 TRBJ2-3 . TRBV7-2 TGTGCCAGCAGCTTAGGACGGAGGGCTAGCGGGAGGCCAGATACGCAGTATTTT CASSLGRRASGRPDTQYF
. 14 TRBJ1-1 . TRBV5-5 TGTGCCAGCAGCTTCAGGGGCTGGAACACTGAAGCTTTCTTT CASSFRGWNTEAFF
. 12 TRBJ2-2 . TRBV30 TGTGCCTGGAGAGAAGGCACCGGGGAGCTGTTTTTT CAWREGTGELFF
TRBD1 15 TRBJ1-4 . TRBV7-9 TGTGCCAGCAGCTACAGACAGGGAAGCAGTGAAAAACTGTTTTTT CASSYRQGSSEKLFF
. 16 TRBJ2-2 . TRBV2 TGTGCCAGCAGTGAACTAGGGGGAGCGGACACCGGGGAGCTGTTTTTT CASSELGGADTGELFF
. 15 TRBJ1-5 . TRBV7-2 TGTGCCAGCAGTTATACCCCCACATTCAATCAGCCCCAGCATTTT CASSYTPTFNQPQHF
TRBD1 15 TRBJ2-5 . TRBV7-9 TGTGCCAGCAGCTGGCCACAGGGGGCCGAGGAGACCCAGTACTTC CASSWPQGAEETQYF
TRBD2 17 TRBJ2-7 once TRBV5-5 TGTGCCAGCAGCTTTATTATGGGACTAGCGGACTCCTACGAGCAGTACTTC CASSFIMGLADSYEQYF
TRBD1 14 TRBJ1-4 . TRBV2 TGTGCCAGCTCCAACAGGGGGCTTGGTGAAAAACTGTTTTTT CASSNRGLGEKLFF